The next 5 T cell receptor beta chains were all read from a single sample in a study of cytomegalovirus exposure and HLA in healthy donors. Repertoires were generated with immunoSEQ multiplex PCR, while TCRdb's copy carries only in-frame clones and drops some. Of about 260,000 clones in the sample, 90% were seen once. The sequenced sample consisted of PBMCs. Receptors originate from a woman in her twenties or thirties in good health and CMV-seronegative.

The chain uses TRBV6-1 and TRBJ2-1, with 7 nucleotides matching TRBD1. The germline CDR1 and CDR2 sequences are MNHNS and SASEGT. Trimming took 6 bases from V and 6 from J; bases not matched to a gene: 11. The CDR3 is 15 residues long. CDR3 in amino acids: CASSERTGTGNEQFF. CDR3 in DNA: TGTGCCAGCAGCGAAAGGACAGGCACGGGCAATGAGCAGTTCTTC.

V usage is TRBV7-3 and J usage is TRBJ2-3; the D gene is possibly TRBD1 (6 bases). The V end lost 5 bases, the J end lost 2 bases, and 11 bases lay between the germline ends. This CDR3 has 14 amino acids. CDR1 and CDR2 from the germline V gene are SGHTA and FQGTGA. Written as DNA, the CDR3 is TGTGCCAGCAGCCCCGGACAGAACACAGATACGCAGTATTTT. The encoded protein is CASSPGQNTDTQYF.

This chain uses TRBV19 with TRBJ1-5; 10 bases map to TRBD1. Germline lookup yields CDR1 LNHDA and CDR2 SQIVND (reference sequence). This CDR3 comprises 16 residues. J was trimmed by 5 bases and V by 0 bases; bases with no gene match: 4. The CDR3 nucleotides are TGTGCCAGTAGTATAGAGCCGGGACAGGGGTATCAGCCCCAGCATTTT. Protein: CASSIEPGQGYQPQHF.

The chain links TRBV5-1 to TRBJ2-7; 9 nucleotides align to TRBD2. The CDR3 contains 16 residues. CDR1 is SGHRS, CDR2 YFSETQ, per germline. V lost 4 bases, J lost 2 bases, and 10 bases stayed unmatched. The CDR3 DNA follows: TGCGCCAGCAGCCCAGGTCCGGGACTAGCAACCTACGAGCAGTACTTC. This codes for CASSPGPGLATYEQYF. The full variable domain, in which reference TRBV5-1 and TRBJ2-7 provide the parts outside the CDR3, is KAGVTQTPRYLIKTRGQQVTLSCSPISGHRSVSWYQQTPGQGLQFLFEYFSETQRNKGNFPGRFSGRQFSNSRSEMNVSTLELGDSALYLCASSPGPGLATYEQYFGPGTRLTVT.

V gene TRBV7-9 combines with J gene TRBJ2-7; D remains unclear. This CDR3 has 14 residues. The germline gives CDR1 SEHNR, CDR2 FQNEAQ (reference sequence). V lost 2 bases to trimming and J lost 4 bases, with 12 bases between them. The CDR3 here is CASSLSLNPYEQYF. CDR3 DNA: TGTGCCAGCAGCTTATCGTTGAACCCTTACGAGCAGTACTTC.